Shown below are 3 T cell receptor beta chains from a single sample sequenced in a study of T cells in Graves' hyperthyroidism and ophthalmopathy. Researchers took RNA transcripts and amplified the TCR beta CDR3 regions from them. First-round RT-PCR with HTBI primers amplified the TCR CDR3 region. TCRdb reanalysed the multiplex PCR reads using MiXCR and keeps one entry per CDR3 protein. The sample consists of a few hundred thousand distinct CDR3 sequences, over 15% of them appearing once. Sequencing input: blood. These receptors were taken from a woman between 18 and 29 years old with Graves' ophthalmopathy.

This sequence joins TRBV9 and TRBJ2-5; D possibly corresponds to TRBD2 (6 bases). Trimming stripped 0 bases from V and 4 bases from J, with 13 bases between. The germline V gene has CDR1 SGDLS and CDR2 YYNGEE. The CDR3 totals 15 residues. Here the CDR3 reads CASSVDGEAGETQYF. CDR3 coding DNA: TGTGCCAGCAGCGTAGATGGGGAAGCGGGAGAGACCCAGTACTTC.

In its sample, this clonotype was seen a few times. CDR3 amino acids: CASSFGILGTDTQYF. CDR3 DNA: TGTGCCAGCAGTTTCGGGATTCTTGGCACAGATACGCAGTATTTT. The rearrangement links TRBV27 to TRBJ2-3; D might be TRBD2 (5 bases). Germline V CDR1 and CDR2: MNHEY, SMNVEV (reference sequence). The V gene lost 3 bases and the J gene lost 1 base, with 11 bases spanning the gap. The CDR3 contains 15 residues.

Many counts were recorded for this clonotype. The chain has TRBV7-2 and TRBJ2-2; 9 nucleotides match TRBD2. With V trimmed by 5 bases and J by 1 base, 5 bases remained unmatched. CDR3 size: 16 residues. Germline CDR1 reads SGHTA; CDR2 reads FQGNSA. CDR3 amino acids: CASSTSGGLNTGELFF. The CDR3 DNA sequence: TGTGCCAGCAGCACAAGCGGGGGGCTGAACACCGGGGAGCTGTTTTTT.